The source of this T cell receptor (beta chain) is a study of CD8+CD57+ T cells in acquired aplastic anemia. Study in general: Sorting CD4+ and CD8+ cells gave DNA averaging approximately 3 ug. General study results and limits: It was found that some 30 CD8+ CDR3 sequences were shared between patients and controls. In CD8+ cells, Simpson's diversity showed no significant difference between patients and controls.

V lost 5 bases to trimming and J lost 4 bases, with 14 bases between them. The CDR3 length is 15 residues. Germline V CDR1 and CDR2: WNHNN, SYGVQD (reference sequence). CDR3 and TCR beta VDJ profiling relied on genomic DNA as the template. A single record per CDR3 protein comes from TCRdb applying MiXCR to the reads. Counted here are 200,000 or so distinct CDR3 sequences, around three fifths occurring once; the ten biggest clones make up around 42%. Comments on this clonotype: Its matching antigen is unknown.

The sequenced material came from sorted CD4+, CD8+, or CD8+CD57+ T cells (not recorded which) from PBMCs. This chain joins TRBV10-1 and TRBJ1-4; weak D call: TRBD1 (5 bases). This clonotype originated in a human donor with severe aplastic anemia or a healthy control (not recorded which). The CDR3 region is CASSQGTASNEKLFF. The CDR3 DNA follows: TGCGCCAGCAGTCAAGGGACTGCAAGTAATGAAAAACTGTTTTTT.